This TCR beta chain comes out of a study of metastatic and nonmetastatic thyroid tumors. Study in general: From malignant and benign thyroid patients, repertoires in blood and in tumor or nodule tissue were compared.

Study outcomes and limitations: The study reportedly found significantly higher TCR beta diversity in malignant thyroid tumors than benign nodules, in blood and tumor.

Patients had received no treatment of any kind before thyroid surgery. Trimming took off 4 bases at V and 3 bases at J, with 10 bases between the two ends. Per germline, CDR1 DFQATT and CDR2 SNEGSKA (reference sequence). The length of the CDR3 is 12 residues. How the authors handled the data: Built for papillary thyroid cancer, a distant-metastasis classifier drew on CDR3 differences across clinicopathological groups. With MiXCR, TCRdb called clones anew from the PCR reads. The V and J calls here are based on TCRdb, not the publication. The sample lists 25,000 to 35,000 clones, roughly 30% occurring once. This clone was seen repeatedly, ten times or more. No antigen is known for it.

The sequencing input was blood. The chain joins TRBV20-1 to TRBJ2-7; perhaps TRBD1 as D (5 bases). The clonotype originates from a female donor with papillary thyroid cancer or a benign thyroid nodule (not recorded which). Some clones in this sample may be carry-over from other donors' samples. The CDR3 nucleotides are TGCAGTGCTAAGCCTGACAGCTACGAGCAGTACTTC. This translates into CSAKPDSYEQYF.